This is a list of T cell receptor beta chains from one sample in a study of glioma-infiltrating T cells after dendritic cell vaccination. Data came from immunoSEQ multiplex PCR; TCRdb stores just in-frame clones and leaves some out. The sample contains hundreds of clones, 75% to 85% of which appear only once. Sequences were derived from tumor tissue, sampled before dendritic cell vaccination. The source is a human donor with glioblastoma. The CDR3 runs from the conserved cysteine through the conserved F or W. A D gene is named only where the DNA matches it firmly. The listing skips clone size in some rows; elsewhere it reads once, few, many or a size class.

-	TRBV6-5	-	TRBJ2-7	TGTGCCAGCAGTTTAGGGGGGGCGGTCTACGAGCAGTACTTC	CASSLGGAVYEQYF
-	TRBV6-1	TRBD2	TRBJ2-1	TGTGCCAGCACAGAACTAGCGGGAGCCAGTGAGCAGTTCTTC	CASTELAGASEQFF
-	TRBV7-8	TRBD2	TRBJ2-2	TGTGCCAGCAGCCTTGCGGGAGGGACTGTCACCGGGGAGCTGTTTTTT	CASSLAGGTVTGELFF
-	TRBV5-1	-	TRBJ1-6	TGCGCCAGCAGCTTGTTCAGCAGCGAAGATCTTAATTCACCCCTCCACTTT	CASSLFSSEDLNSPLHF
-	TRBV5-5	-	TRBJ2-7	TGTGCCAGCAGCGGACTACAGGGGTGGCAGTACTTC	CASSGLQGWQYF
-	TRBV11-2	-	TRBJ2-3	TGTGCCAGCACGGGTAGCACAGATACGCAGTATTTT	CASTGSTDTQYF
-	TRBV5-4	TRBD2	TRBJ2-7	TGTGCCAGCAGCTTTCTAGCGGGAGGTATATCCTACGAGCAGTACTTC	CASSFLAGGISYEQYF
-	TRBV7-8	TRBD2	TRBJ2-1	TGTGCCAGCAGCGCGAGCGGGAGAGCCTACAATGAGCAGTTCTTC	CASSASGRAYNEQFF
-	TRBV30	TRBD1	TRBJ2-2	TGTGCCTGGAGTGCCCTTGACAGGGGGTTTTCTACCGGGGAGCTGTTTTTT	CAWSALDRGFSTGELFF
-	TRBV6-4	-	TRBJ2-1	TGTGCCAGCAGGGGAACCAAAGACTCATCGGAAGCGGGTGGGCAGTTCTTC	CASRGTKDSSEAGGQFF
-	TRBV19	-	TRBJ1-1	TGTGCCAGTAGTATAAGGCGGGGCACTGAAGCTTTCTTT	CASSIRRGTEAFF
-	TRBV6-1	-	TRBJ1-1	TGTGCCAGCAGCCCCCAACTGCTAAGTGAAGCTTTCTTT	CASSPQLLSEAFF
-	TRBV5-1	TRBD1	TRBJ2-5	TGCGCCAGCAACAAGGGACAGTCCTTGGGAGAGACCCAGTACTTC	CASNKGQSLGETQYF
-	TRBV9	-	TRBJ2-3	TGTGGACTGTTCAGGGCTAGTACCCGCCAAGATACGCAGTATTTT	CGLFRASTRQDTQYF
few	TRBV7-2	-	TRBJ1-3	TGTGCCAGCAGTCGGGGAGGGGACTTGAACACCATATATTTT	CASSRGGDLNTIYF
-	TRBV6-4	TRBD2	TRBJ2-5	TGTGCCAGCAGTGACTACTCTAGCGGGGTAGTAGAGACCCAGTACTTC	CASSDYSSGVVETQYF
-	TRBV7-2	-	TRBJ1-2	TGTGCCAGCAGCCCGAGGGCTGGGGAAGGCTACACCTTC	CASSPRAGEGYTF
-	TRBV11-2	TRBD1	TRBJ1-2	TGTGCCAGCAGCCTCGGGACAGGGGATGGCTACACCTTC	CASSLGTGDGYTF
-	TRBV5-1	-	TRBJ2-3	TGCGCCAGCAGCCCCGGACAGACCACAGATACGCAGTATTTT	CASSPGQTTDTQYF
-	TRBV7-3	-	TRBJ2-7	TGTGCCAGCAGCTTAAATCCAGGCTACGAGCAGTACTTC	CASSLNPGYEQYF
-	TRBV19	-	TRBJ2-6	TGTGCCAGTTGGGGTAGCGGATCCTTCTCTGGGGCCAACGTCCTGACTTTC	CASWGSGSFSGANVLTF
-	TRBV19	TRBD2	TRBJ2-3	TGTGCCAGTACCTCACTAGCGGGGAGCACAGATACGCAGTATTTT	CASTSLAGSTDTQYF
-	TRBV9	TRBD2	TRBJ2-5	TGTGCCAGCAGCACGATGACTAGCGGACAAGAGACCCAGTACTTC	CASSTMTSGQETQYF